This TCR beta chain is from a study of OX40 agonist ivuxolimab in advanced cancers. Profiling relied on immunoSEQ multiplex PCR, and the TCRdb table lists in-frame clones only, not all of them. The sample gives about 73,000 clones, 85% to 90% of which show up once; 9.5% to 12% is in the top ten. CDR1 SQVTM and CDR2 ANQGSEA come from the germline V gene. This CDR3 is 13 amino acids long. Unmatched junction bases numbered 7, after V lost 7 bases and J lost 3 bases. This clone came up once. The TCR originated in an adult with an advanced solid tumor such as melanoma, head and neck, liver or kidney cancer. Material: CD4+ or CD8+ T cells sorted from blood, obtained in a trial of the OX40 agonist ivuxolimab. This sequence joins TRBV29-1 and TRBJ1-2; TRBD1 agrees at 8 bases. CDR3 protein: CSDTPGQDYGYTF. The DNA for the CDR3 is TGCAGCGACACCCCGGGACAGGACTATGGCTACACCTTC.